This is a list of T cell receptor beta chains from one sample in a study of PD-1 blockade in classical Hodgkin lymphoma. The assay was immunoSEQ multiplex PCR, and TCRdb's table has in-frame clones only and misses some. The top ten hold roughly a quarter of the sample, which has fewer than 3,500 clones, 70% to 75% seen once. Source: CD8+ T cells from blood, taken before the fourth cycle of nivolumab. The receptor source for this set is a human donor with classical Hodgkin lymphoma. Each CDR3 is given with its conserved first and last residue. Fields, in order: clone size, J gene, V gene, D gene, CDR3 protein, CDR3 DNA. A D gene is named only where the DNA matches it firmly. Some rows mark clone size as missing; the rest say once, few, many or name a class of expanded clone.

clone_size: .; j_call: TRBJ2-7; v_call: TRBV7-9; d_call: TRBD1; cdr3_aa: CASSSDRGPGEQYF; cdr3_nt: TGTGCCAGCAGCTCGGACAGGGGGCCCGGCGAGCAGTACTTC
clone_size: .; j_call: TRBJ1-5; v_call: TRBV6-4; d_call: .; cdr3_aa: CASSYLISLEGNQPQHF; cdr3_nt: TGTGCCAGCAGTTACTTGATTTCCCTGGAGGGCAATCAGCCCCAGCATTTT
clone_size: .; j_call: TRBJ1-1; v_call: TRBV6-6; d_call: .; cdr3_aa: CASSDSATEAFF; cdr3_nt: TGTGCCAGCAGTGACAGCGCGACTGAAGCTTTCTTT
clone_size: .; j_call: TRBJ2-1; v_call: TRBV7-8; d_call: .; cdr3_aa: CASSPGTFGHEQFF; cdr3_nt: TGTGCCAGCAGCCCCGGGACCTTTGGGCATGAGCAGTTCTTC
clone_size: .; j_call: TRBJ1-2; v_call: TRBV7-9; d_call: TRBD1; cdr3_aa: CASRTWGTGAEPRIHGYTF; cdr3_nt: TGTGCCAGCAGAACCTGGGGGACAGGGGCGGAGCCGCGAATCCATGGCTACACCTTC
clone_size: .; j_call: TRBJ2-7; v_call: TRBV27; d_call: .; cdr3_aa: CASGTGASILYF; cdr3_nt: TGTGCCAGCGGAACCGGGGCCTCAATCTTGTACTTC
clone_size: few; j_call: TRBJ2-7; v_call: TRBV28; d_call: .; cdr3_aa: CASSSRTWEQYF; cdr3_nt: TGTGCCAGCAGTTCCCGGACGTGGGAGCAGTACTTC
clone_size: few; j_call: TRBJ2-3; v_call: TRBV7-2; d_call: TRBD2; cdr3_aa: CASSTPRTSGGSSTDTQYF; cdr3_nt: TGTGCCAGCAGCACCCCCAGGACTAGCGGGGGTTCCAGCACAGATACGCAGTATTTT
clone_size: .; j_call: TRBJ1-1; v_call: TRBV2; d_call: .; cdr3_aa: CASSRSAGRANTEAFF; cdr3_nt: TGTGCCAGCAGTCGGTCGGCCGGGCGGGCGAACACTGAAGCTTTCTTT
clone_size: .; j_call: TRBJ2-7; v_call: TRBV19; d_call: TRBD1; cdr3_aa: CASSIGQGVGEQYF; cdr3_nt: TGTGCCAGTAGTATCGGTCAGGGGGTAGGCGAGCAGTACTTC
clone_size: .; j_call: TRBJ2-3; v_call: TRBV4-2; d_call: .; cdr3_aa: CASSQERVSDTQYF; cdr3_nt: TGTGCCAGCAGCCAAGAACGGGTCTCAGATACGCAGTATTTT
clone_size: .; j_call: TRBJ2-7; v_call: TRBV28; d_call: .; cdr3_aa: CASSSLGGPDEQYF; cdr3_nt: TGTGCCAGCAGTTCCCTTGGGGGCCCCGACGAGCAGTACTTC
clone_size: .; j_call: TRBJ2-3; v_call: TRBV9; d_call: TRBD2; cdr3_aa: CASSVEGTSADTQYF; cdr3_nt: TGTGCCAGCAGCGTAGAAGGGACTAGCGCAGATACGCAGTATTTT
clone_size: .; j_call: TRBJ1-1; v_call: TRBV30; d_call: .; cdr3_aa: CAWSWDGNTEAFF; cdr3_nt: TGTGCCTGGAGTTGGGACGGGAACACTGAAGCTTTCTTT
clone_size: .; j_call: TRBJ1-1; v_call: TRBV9; d_call: .; cdr3_aa: CASSGLSQGMENTEAFF; cdr3_nt: TGTGCCAGCAGCGGGCTGAGTCAGGGGATGGAGAACACTGAAGCTTTCTTT
clone_size: .; j_call: TRBJ2-2; v_call: TRBV7-9; d_call: .; cdr3_aa: CASSPDYSPGELFF; cdr3_nt: TGTGCCAGCAGCCCCGACTATTCGCCCGGGGAGCTGTTTTTT
clone_size: .; j_call: TRBJ1-2; v_call: TRBV25-1; d_call: .; cdr3_aa: CASSDSFYGYTF; cdr3_nt: TGTGCCAGCAGCGACAGCTTCTATGGCTACACCTTC
clone_size: .; j_call: TRBJ1-1; v_call: TRBV6-5; d_call: .; cdr3_aa: CASSYPPGLNTEAFF; cdr3_nt: TGTGCCAGCAGTTACCCACCGGGCTTGAACACTGAAGCTTTCTTT
clone_size: .; j_call: TRBJ2-6; v_call: TRBV7-8; d_call: .; cdr3_aa: CASSLSSTGANVLTF; cdr3_nt: TGTGCCAGCAGCTTATCCTCTACGGGGGCCAACGTCCTGACTTTC
clone_size: .; j_call: TRBJ1-1; v_call: TRBV4-3; d_call: .; cdr3_aa: CASSQDLGGGANTEAFF; cdr3_nt: TGCGCCAGCAGCCAAGATCTCGGGGGAGGGGCGAACACTGAAGCTTTCTTT
clone_size: .; j_call: TRBJ2-7; v_call: TRBV2; d_call: .; cdr3_aa: CASSGGSYEQYF; cdr3_nt: TGTGCCAGCAGTGGTGGGTCCTACGAGCAGTACTTC
clone_size: .; j_call: TRBJ2-1; v_call: TRBV6-4; d_call: TRBD2; cdr3_aa: CASSDTAGGHNEQFF; cdr3_nt: TGTGCCAGCAGTGACACAGCGGGGGGCCACAATGAGCAGTTCTTC
clone_size: .; j_call: TRBJ2-5; v_call: TRBV7-2; d_call: TRBD1; cdr3_aa: CASSLRLRGQETQYF; cdr3_nt: TGTGCCAGCAGCTTACGTTTGAGGGGGCAGGAGACCCAGTACTTC
clone_size: .; j_call: TRBJ2-7; v_call: TRBV27; d_call: .; cdr3_aa: CASRPPGSDEQYF; cdr3_nt: TGTGCCAGCAGACCCCCGGGATCGGACGAGCAGTACTTC
clone_size: .; j_call: TRBJ2-4; v_call: TRBV5-5; d_call: TRBD1; cdr3_aa: CASSSGQGAQNIQYF; cdr3_nt: TGTGCCAGCAGCTCCGGACAGGGGGCTCAAAACATTCAGTACTTC
clone_size: .; j_call: TRBJ1-1; v_call: TRBV15; d_call: .; cdr3_aa: CATSPRRNTEAFF; cdr3_nt: TGTGCCACCAGCCCCCGTCGGAACACTGAAGCTTTCTTT
clone_size: few; j_call: TRBJ2-5; v_call: TRBV12-5; d_call: TRBD2; cdr3_aa: CATRGVQETQYF; cdr3_nt: TGTGCCACGCGGGGGGTTCAAGAGACCCAGTACTTC
clone_size: few; j_call: TRBJ2-7; v_call: TRBV23-1; d_call: .; cdr3_aa: CASRRPSLGARRGEQYF; cdr3_nt: TGCGCCAGCAGGCGTCCGAGTTTAGGGGCGAGAAGGGGCGAGCAGTACTTC
clone_size: few; j_call: TRBJ2-5; v_call: TRBV9; d_call: .; cdr3_aa: CASSVEGRRQETQYF; cdr3_nt: TGTGCCAGCAGCGTAGAGGGGCGGCGTCAAGAGACCCAGTACTTC